This T cell receptor (beta chain) was identified during a study of T-cell reconstitution after alpha-beta-depleted transplantation in children. Library preparation (for TCRbeta) was performed with unique molecular identifiers. TCRdb reprocessed the PCR reads with MiXCR, giving one entry per CDR3 protein. The data show 120,000 to 150,000 distinct CDR3 sequences, roughly 9% seen once. This clonotype has a count of ten or more. Its matching antigen is unknown. Study results and limitations: Several hundred rapidly expanded clones from non-depleted graft cells reportedly supplied alpha-beta T cells about two months post-transplant. Certain patients had high TCRbeta diversity at day 60, and it came from recipient T cells and thymic progenitors that survived.

The germline V and J ends were trimmed by 1 base and 3 bases, with 11 bases remaining between them. Germline lookup yields CDR1 ENHRY and CDR2 SYGVKD. The CDR3 totals 15 residues. This chain uses TRBV10-3 with TRBJ2-3; D unclear. This specimen consisted of PBMCs, mostly from graft donor cells, obtained 180 days after TCRalphabeta/CD19-depleted stem cell transplant. The clonotype comes from a female patient aged 2-9 years who had a stem cell transplant for congenital amegakaryocytic thrombocytopenia, so the T cells may come from the graft donor. CDR3 in DNA: TGTGCCATCAGTGAGTTGACCCGACCAACAGATACGCAGTATTTT. Translated: CAISELTRPTDTQYF.